The present T cell receptor (beta chain) was sequenced within a study of control samples from healthy donors and cancer patients. Clones were sequenced by immunoSEQ multiplex PCR, and TCRdb holds only the in-frame ones, with some missing. This sample has some 120,000 clones; approximately 89% occur once, and the top ten carry roughly 7.8%. Trimming left V 2 bases short and J 4 bases short, with 4 bases between. Germline V gives CDR1 SGHTS, CDR2 YDEGEE. The CDR3 consists of 11 residues. This clone was counted once. The receptor was derived from a man between 18 and 29 years old in good health. The chain employs TRBV5-8 and TRBJ2-7; D gene unclear. The sequenced sample consisted of blood. Here the CDR3 reads CASSFGYEQYF. The CDR3 nucleotides read TGTGCCAGCAGCTTCGGGTACGAGCAGTACTTC.